The subject of this entry is one T cell receptor beta chain. What it recognizes is unknown. This entry comes from a study of neoadjuvant anti-PD-1 for oral cavity cancer. Overall study context: Non-progressing patients received a fourth nivolumab dose near day 43, then surgery on days 50-56. Study-level points and caveats: Treg/Th17 ratio rose with pretreatment blood and fell with post-treatment tumor TCRbeta clonality.

Between the trimmed V and J ends, which lost 4 bases and 5 bases, there was a span of 14 bases. The germline V gene has CDR1 MNHNS and CDR2 SASEGT. The CDR3 extends over 14 amino acids. Profiling relied on immunoSEQ multiplex PCR, and the TCRdb table lists in-frame clones only, not all of them. The sample contains approximately 13,000 clones, about 65% of which appear only once. These newly diagnosed stage II-IVA oral cavity squamous cell carcinoma patients had no prior systemic or radiation treatment. No culture or expansion preceded analysis of these blood cells. This chain uses TRBV6-1 with TRBJ2-5; D gene unclear. This receptor was taken from a person aged 35-79 years with oral cavity squamous cell carcinoma. Sample: PBMCs, taken before nivolumab (anti-PD-1) treatment. This CDR3 is CASSGVGVGETQYF. The CDR3 nucleotides are TGTGCCAGCAGTGGAGTTGGGGTCGGTGAGACCCAGTACTTC.